This T cell receptor (beta chain) was profiled in a study of blood T cell repertoires in COVID-19. Study-level background: Acute-phase and convalescent COVID-19 samples originated in the United States, Italy and Spain. PBMCs, B-cell-depleted T cells, or T cells provided the cDNA or gDNA that made up the material.

The germline V gene encodes CDR1 MNHNS and CDR2 SASEGT. This CDR3 has 18 amino acids. The V and J ends lost 0 bases and 1 base, in that order; junction bases with no gene match: 6. The authors' processing: Estimates of nucleated cell counts were drawn from the amplification of reference gene primers. The method was immunoSEQ multiplex PCR; TCRdb's version includes in-frame clones alone and lacks a portion of them. D and trimming come from the DNA, and the V and J calls and clone size come from that table. The sample includes 270,000 or so clones, 80% to 90% of them seen just once. The material sequenced was peripheral blood. The chain links TRBV6-1 to TRBJ2-2; 9 nucleotides line up with TRBD1. This TCR came from a woman aged 45-65 years who had recovered from COVID-19. CDR3 region: CASSEAGQGSGNTGELFF. DNA for the CDR3: TGTGCCAGCAGTGAAGCGGGACAGGGAAGCGGGAACACCGGGGAGCTGTTTTTT.